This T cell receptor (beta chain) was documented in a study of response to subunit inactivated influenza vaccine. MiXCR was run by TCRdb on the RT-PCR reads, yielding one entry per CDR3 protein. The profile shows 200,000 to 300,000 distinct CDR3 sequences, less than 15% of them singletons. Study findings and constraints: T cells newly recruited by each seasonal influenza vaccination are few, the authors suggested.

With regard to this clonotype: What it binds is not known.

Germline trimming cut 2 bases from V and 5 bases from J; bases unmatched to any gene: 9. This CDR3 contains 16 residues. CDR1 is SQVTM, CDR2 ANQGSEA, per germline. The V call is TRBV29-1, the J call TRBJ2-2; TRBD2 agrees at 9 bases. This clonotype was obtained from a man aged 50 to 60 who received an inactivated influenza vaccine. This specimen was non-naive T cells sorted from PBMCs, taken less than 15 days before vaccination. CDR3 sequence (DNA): TGCAGCGTTGAATCTCGCGGGAGGGCCTCAACCGGGGAGCTGTTTTTT. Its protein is CSVESRGRASTGELFF.